These 27 T cell receptor beta chains share one sample of origin, sequenced in a study of T cells in Graves' hyperthyroidism and ophthalmopathy. Amplified TCR beta CDR3 regions derived from RNA transcripts. HTBI primers drove first-round RT-PCR of the TCR CDR3. A single record per CDR3 protein comes from TCRdb applying MiXCR to the multiplex PCR reads. The repertoire holds some 400,000 distinct CDR3 sequences, about a fifth seen once, with about 3.7% in the top ten. The specimen was blood. The receptors stem from a woman between 18 and 29 years old with Graves' hyperthyroidism.

This clonotype appeared many times. The V gene is TRBV7-8, the J gene TRBJ1-3; 7 bases match TRBD1. Germline assignment: CDR1 SGHVS and CDR2 FQNEAQ. V was pared by 6 bases and J by 0 bases, with 5 bases of the junction left unmatched. The length of the CDR3 is 15 residues. The CDR3 here is CASRRGQSSGNTIYF. CDR3 coding DNA: TGTGCCAGCAGGCGGGGACAGAGCTCTGGAAACACCATATATTTT. Full variable domain (rest looked up from reference TRBV7-8 and TRBJ1-3): GAGVSQSPRYKVAKRGQDVALRCDPISGHVSLFWYQQALGQGPEFLTYFQNEAQLDKSGLPSDRFFAERPEGSVSTLKIQRTQQEDSAVYLCASRRGQSSGNTIYFGEGSWLTVV.

This clonotype was observed at least ten times. CDR3 sequence: CASSFSGLINQPQHF. Written as DNA, the CDR3 is TGTGCCAGCAGCTTTAGCGGACTGATCAATCAGCCCCAGCATTTT. The rearrangement uses TRBV7-2 and TRBJ1-5, with unresolved D. Trimming pared 3 bases from V and 3 bases from J, leaving 12 bases between. Germline V gene lookup returns CDR1 SGHTA and CDR2 FQGNSA. CDR3 length: 15 residues.

This clonotype has ten or more counts. The J gene is TRBJ2-2, the V gene TRBV19; perhaps TRBD2 as D (5 bases). Germline CDR1 LNHDA, CDR2 SQIVND (reference sequence). The CDR3 is made up of 14 amino acids. The V end lost 6 bases, the J end lost 7 bases, and 15 bases lay between the germline ends. The CDR3 loop is CASRIRFSGGELFF. The CDR3 region has the DNA TGTGCCAGTAGAATCCGTTTCAGCGGCGGGGAGCTGTTTTTT.

This clonotype appeared once. This chain joins TRBV10-3 and TRBJ1-1, with D uncertain. V lost 4 bases and J 1 base, leaving 13 bases between the germline ends. CDR1 and CDR2 (germline): ENHRY, SYGVKD. The CDR3 length is 15 residues. The CDR3 bases are TGTGCCATCAGTGGGGGAGTAACACAGAACACTGAAGCTTTCTTT. Its translation is CAISGGVTQNTEAFF.

The J gene is TRBJ1-1, the V gene TRBV10-3; D remains ambiguous. Looked up from germline, CDR1 is ENHRY and CDR2 is SYGVKD. The V end was cut by 3 bases, the J end by 8 bases, with 16 bases between. This CDR3 is 14 amino acids long. The DNA for the CDR3 is TGTGCCATCAGTGACGCGGGCCGCCGAAACGAAGCTTTCTTT. It specifies CAISDAGRRNEAFF.

This chain joins TRBV6-5 and TRBJ2-4; 7 nucleotides agree with TRBD2. The CDR3 spans 17 residues. V was clipped by 5 bases and J by 6 bases; unmatched bases: 16. Germline V gene sequence: CDR1 MNHEY, CDR2 SVGAGI. The CDR3 nucleotides read TGTGCCAGCAGTAACGTACGGCAGGGACTATTGATAAACATTCAGTACTTC. Protein sequence: CASSNVRQGLLINIQYF.

This clonotype was picked up many times. This chain joins TRBV27 and TRBJ1-2; perhaps TRBD1 as D (6 bases). The V end lost 7 bases, the J end lost 0 bases, and 12 bases lay between the germline ends. The CDR3 extends over 14 amino acids. Germline V gene data show CDR1 as MNHEY and CDR2 as SMNVEV (reference sequence). This chain's CDR3 is CASMYRDTNYGYTF. The CDR3, as DNA: TGTGCCAGCATGTACCGGGACACTAACTATGGCTACACCTTC.

The chain carries TRBV6-2 or TRBV6-3 and TRBJ2-7, with D perhaps matching TRBD1 (5 bases). Trimming shortened V by 4 bases and J by 9 bases, and 13 bases separated the two germline ends. The CDR3 totals 12 residues. Germline CDR1 reads MNHEY; CDR2 reads SVGEGT. Here the CDR3 DNA reads TGTGCCAGCAGTTCAAGTCTGACAGTGCAGTACTTC. Residues: CASSSSLTVQYF.

This clonotype was recorded many times. V is TRBV6-1 and J is TRBJ1-1; TRBD1 might be the D (5 bases). V lost 11 bases and J 1 base, leaving 11 bases between the germline ends. Germline V gene lookup returns CDR1 MNHNS and CDR2 SASEGT. This CDR3 spans 12 amino acids. CDR3 coding DNA: TGTGCCTCAGGGCTGTCGAACACTGAAGCTTTCTTT. It specifies CASGLSNTEAFF.

This clonotype was picked up many times. Here the CDR3 reads CASSLNGGGYEQYF. CDR3 nucleotides: TGCGCCAGCAGCCTTAATGGGGGAGGCTACGAGCAGTACTTC. The genes are TRBV4-1 and TRBJ2-7; D perhaps matches TRBD2 (6 bases). The CDR3 has 14 residues. Trimming took 4 bases from V and 3 from J, leaving 13 bases between them. In germline, CDR1 is MGHRA, CDR2 YSYEKL.

On this clonotype itself: The CDR3 does not end in the conserved phenylalanine or tryptophan, so this is likely a read error. The rearrangement links TRBV19 to TRBJ2-2; D not certain. Germline V gene data show CDR1 as LNHDA and CDR2 as SQIVND (reference sequence). The V end lost 8 bases, the J end lost 7 bases, and 8 bases lay between the germline ends. The CDR3 runs 11 residues. The CDR3 reads CASYRIGELFS. The CDR3 DNA sequence: TGTGCCAGTTACCGGATCGGGGAGCTGTTTTCT.

This clonotype was counted between two and nine times. This sequence joins TRBV4-2 and TRBJ1-6; no reliable D call. This CDR3 has 15 amino acids. V was cut by 0 bases and J by 5 bases, with 8 bases left in between. Germline CDR1 LGHNA, CDR2 YNFKEQ. The CDR3 bases are TGTGCCAGCAGCCAAGAAGGAGGAAATAATTCACCCCTCCACTTT. Translating it yields CASSQEGGNNSPLHF.

This clonotype occurred a few times. The J gene is TRBJ1-2, the V gene TRBV18, with D uncertain. V was cut by 6 bases and J by 0 bases, with 8 bases left in between. CDR3 size: 13 residues. Germline-derived CDR1 and CDR2 are KGHSH and LQKENI. The CDR3 DNA follows: TGTGCCAGCTCGACGGCCCCTAACTATGGCTACACCTTC. This gives the protein CASSTAPNYGYTF.

This clonotype was observed many times. The J gene is TRBJ2-2, the V gene TRBV2; D gene unclear. V lost 4 bases to trimming and J lost 7 bases, with 13 bases between them. The CDR3 sequence is 14 residues long. The germline V gene has CDR1 SNHLY and CDR2 FYNNEI. CDR3 amino acids: CASSAVSKDGELFF. The CDR3 DNA sequence: TGTGCCAGCAGTGCAGTGAGTAAGGACGGGGAGCTGTTTTTT.

V is TRBV11-2 and J is TRBJ2-5, with 13 bases matching TRBD2. The CDR3 extends over 15 amino acids. Germline-derived CDR1 and CDR2 are SGHAT and FQNNGV. Trimming cost V 4 bases and J 5 bases; bases outside gene matches: 4. CDR3 loop: CASSSTTSGGETQYF. Here the CDR3 DNA reads TGTGCCAGCAGCTCGACGACTAGCGGGGGGGAGACCCAGTACTTC.

This clonotype was counted many times. CDR3 in DNA: TGCAGTGCCTCAAGGACAGCCTCCTACGAGCAGTACTTC. Translating gives CSASRTASYEQYF. The J gene is TRBJ2-7, the V gene TRBV20-1, with TRBD1 as a possible D gene (6 bases). V was trimmed by 6 bases and J by 0 bases, leaving 12 bases between them. Germline V gives CDR1 DFQATT, CDR2 SNEGSKA (reference sequence). The CDR3 consists of 13 residues.

At least ten counts were recorded for this clonotype. V and J are TRBV6-5 and TRBJ1-3; D call uncertain. This CDR3 has 15 residues. The V end lost 6 bases, the J end lost 0 bases, and 12 bases lay between the germline ends. Germline-derived CDR1 and CDR2 are MNHEY and SVGAGI. The CDR3 region has the DNA TGTGCCAGCAGAGTAGGCAGCTACTCTGGAAACACCATATATTTT. It encodes CASRVGSYSGNTIYF.

This clonotype was seen repeatedly, ten times or more. V gene TRBV19 combines with J gene TRBJ1-1, with a tentative D call TRBD1 (6 bases). Germline values: CDR1 LNHDA, CDR2 SQIVND (reference sequence). V gave up 10 bases and J gave up 0 bases, with 12 bases separating them. CDR3 size: 13 residues. The CDR3 loop is CATGVSVNTEAFF. CDR3 nucleotides: TGTGCCACAGGGGTTTCCGTGAACACTGAAGCTTTCTTT.

This clonotype was observed at least ten times. The V and J genes are TRBV4-1 and TRBJ1-1; D gene ambiguous. The germline gives CDR1 MGHRA, CDR2 YSYEKL. CDR3 size: 13 residues. Trimming cost V 4 bases and J 8 bases, with 14 bases left between them. The CDR3 loop is CASSRHQESEAFF. Here the CDR3 DNA reads TGCGCCAGCAGCCGTCACCAGGAGAGCGAAGCTTTCTTT.

This clonotype occurred many times. V and J are TRBV7-8 and TRBJ1-5, with 7 bases aligning to TRBD1. CDR3 size: 15 residues. V shed 5 bases, J shed 2 bases, and the junction held 6 bases outside the gene matches. Germline assignment: CDR1 SGHVS and CDR2 FQNEAQ. The CDR3 loop is CASSPGQDGNQPQHF. The DNA for the CDR3 is TGTGCCAGCAGCCCCGGACAGGATGGCAATCAGCCCCAGCATTTT.

The sample holds a few counts of this clonotype. The V call is TRBV28, the J call TRBJ1-1; D remains unclear. The CDR3 sequence is 12 residues long. The V gene lost 7 bases and the J gene lost 3 bases, with 9 bases spanning the gap. Germline CDR1 MDHEN, CDR2 SYDVKM. CDR3: CASKWGYTEAFF. As DNA, the CDR3 is TGTGCCAGCAAGTGGGGATACACTGAAGCTTTCTTT.

This clonotype was found many times. V gene TRBV30 combines with J gene TRBJ1-1; 7 bases match TRBD1. CDR3 length: 13 residues. The germline gives CDR1 GTSNPN, CDR2 SVGIG (reference sequence). Unmatched junction bases numbered 11, after V lost 6 bases and J lost 7 bases. The CDR3 reads CACRRGRWSEAFF. The CDR3, as DNA: TGTGCCTGTCGTAGGGGGCGGTGGAGTGAAGCTTTCTTT. The full variable domain, rest sourced from reference TRBV30 and TRBJ1-1, is SQTIHQWPATLVQPVGSPLSLECTVEGTSNPNLYWYRQAAGRGLQLLFYSVGIGQISSEVPQNLSASRPQDRQFILSSKKLLLSDSGFYLCACRRGRWSEAFFGQGTRLTVV.

This clonotype was counted ten times or more. The chain uses TRBV19 and TRBJ1-1; D gene ambiguous. Trimming removed 11 bases from V and 1 base from J, with 17 bases in between. CDR1 and CDR2 (germline): LNHDA, SQIVND (reference sequence). The CDR3 is made up of 14 amino acids. The CDR3 bases are TGTGCCTCTCTCCGGTTAGCACGGAACACTGAAGCTTTCTTT. This codes for CASLRLARNTEAFF.

The rearrangement joins TRBV6-1 to TRBJ1-5; D might be TRBD1 (5 bases). The V and J ends lost 8 bases and 6 bases respectively, with 14 bases between them. The length of the CDR3 is 13 residues. Germline V lookup: CDR1 MNHNS, CDR2 SASEGT. DNA for the CDR3: TGTGCCAGCCAAGACAGCCCGGGTCAGCCCCAGCATTTT. It yields the protein CASQDSPGQPQHF.

This clonotype showed up many times. The gene calls are TRBV2 and TRBJ1-5; TRBD1 is a possible D gene (6 bases). From germline, CDR1 is SNHLY and CDR2 FYNNEI. The CDR3 loop spans 15 amino acids. Trimming stripped 6 bases from V and 7 bases from J, with 19 bases between. CDR3 coding DNA: TGTGCCAGCAGACCAGGGGCGAACTTCGACCAGCCCCAGCATTTT. It translates to CASRPGANFDQPQHF.

This clonotype came up many times. CDR3 nucleotide sequence: TGTGCCAGCAGAGTGACAGGGTTGAACACTGAAGCTTTCTTT. It codes for CASRVTGLNTEAFF. V is TRBV6-1 and J is TRBJ1-1; the match to TRBD1 covers 7 bases. Germline trimming cut 6 bases from V and 0 bases from J; bases unmatched to any gene: 4. The CDR3 covers 14 residues. Germline V gene data show CDR1 as MNHNS and CDR2 as SASEGT.

The CDR3 protein is CASSSGLAGYEQYF. CDR3 DNA: TGTGCCAGCAGCAGCGGACTAGCGGGCTACGAGCAGTACTTC. The V gene is TRBV5-6, the J gene TRBJ2-7; TRBD2 agrees at 11 bases. After removal of 4 bases from V and 3 bases from J, the junction contained 3 bases not matched to a gene. The CDR3 is 14 amino acids. In germline, CDR1 is SGHDT, CDR2 YYEEEE. Combining the CDR3 with reference TRBV5-6 and TRBJ2-7 gives the whole variable domain DAGVTQSPTHLIKTRGQQVTLRCSPKSGHDTVSWYQQALGQGPQFIFQYYEEEERQRGNFPDRFSGHQFPNYSSELNVNALLLGDSALYLCASSSGLAGYEQYFGPGTRLTVT.